The present entry profiles one TCR beta chain with its context. Its antigen remains unidentified. The record originates from a study of OX40 agonist ivuxolimab in advanced cancers. Overall study: Cohort: 80% to 85% men, mean age around 55, aged about 20 to 85.

Findings of the study overall: Clones of CD4+ and CD8+ blood T cells grew by week 6 at doses of 0.1 to 3.0 mg/kg.

The assay was immunoSEQ multiplex PCR, and TCRdb's table has in-frame clones only and misses some. The table shows 100,000 to 110,000 clones, with approximately 89% occurring only once. V was pared by 0 bases and J by 6 bases, with 3 bases of the junction left unmatched. This CDR3 comprises 15 residues. The V gene's germline CDR1 is SGDLS and CDR2 YYNGEE. The chain recombines TRBV9 with TRBJ2-1; 10 nucleotides line up with TRBD2. Here the sequenced sample was CD4+ or CD8+ T cells sorted from blood, taken in a trial of the OX40 agonist ivuxolimab. The TCR was taken from an adult with an advanced solid tumor such as melanoma, head and neck, liver or kidney cancer. The CDR3 region is CASSVVASGSNEQFF. In DNA, the CDR3 is TGTGCCAGCAGCGTAGTTGCTAGCGGGAGCAATGAGCAGTTCTTC. The full variable domain, with the rest looked up from reference TRBV9 and TRBJ2-1, is DSGVTQTPKHLITATGQRVTLRCSPRSGDLSVYWYQQSLDQGLQFLIQYYNGEERAKGNILERFSAQQFPDLHSELNLSSLELGDSALYFCASSVVASGSNEQFFGPGTRLTVL.